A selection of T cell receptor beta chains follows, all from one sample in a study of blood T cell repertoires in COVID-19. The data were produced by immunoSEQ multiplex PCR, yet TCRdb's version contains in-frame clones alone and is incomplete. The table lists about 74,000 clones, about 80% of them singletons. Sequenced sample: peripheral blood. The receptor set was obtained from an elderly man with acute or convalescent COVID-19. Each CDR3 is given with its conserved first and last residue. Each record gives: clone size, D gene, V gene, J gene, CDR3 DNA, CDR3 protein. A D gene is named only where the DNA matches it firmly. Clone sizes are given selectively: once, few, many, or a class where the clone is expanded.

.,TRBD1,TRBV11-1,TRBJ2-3,TGTGCCAGCAATCCCGTCACAGGGGGAATAGATACGCAGTATTTT,CASNPVTGGIDTQYF
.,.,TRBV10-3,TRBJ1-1,TGTGCCATCAGTGAGTCGGGGGGCACTGAAGCTTTCTTT,CAISESGGTEAFF
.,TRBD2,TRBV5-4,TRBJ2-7,TGTGCCAGCAGCCCCGGACTAGCGGGAGGGCCTAGCTACGAGCAGTACTTC,CASSPGLAGGPSYEQYF
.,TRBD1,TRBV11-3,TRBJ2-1,TGTGCCAGCAGCTCAGGGGGCTCCTACAATGAGCAGTTCTTC,CASSSGGSYNEQFF
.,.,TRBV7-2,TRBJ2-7,TGTGCCAGCAGCCCCTGGACAGAGACCTACGAGCAGTACTTC,CASSPWTETYEQYF
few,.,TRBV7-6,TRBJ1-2,TGTGCCAGCAGCTTATACCACGGGTTTCGGGATGGCTACACCTTC,CASSLYHGFRDGYTF
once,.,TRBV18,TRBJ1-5,TGTGCCAGCTCTCAGGGTTATAGCAATCAGCCCCAGCATTTT,CASSQGYSNQPQHF
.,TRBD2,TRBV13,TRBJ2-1,TGTGCCAGCAGCTTAGACGCGGGAGCACCCTACAATGAGCAGTTCTTC,CASSLDAGAPYNEQFF
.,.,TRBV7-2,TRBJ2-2,TGTGCCAGCAGCTCTACCCCAACAGGCACCGGGGAGCTGTTTTTT,CASSSTPTGTGELFF
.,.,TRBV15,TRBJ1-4,TGTGCCACCAGCAGACTTCAGGCAGCCGGTACTGAAAAACTGTTTTTT,CATSRLQAAGTEKLFF
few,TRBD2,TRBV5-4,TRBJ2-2,TGTGCCAGCAGCTTCGGACTAGCCGGGAGTGGAACCGGGGAGCTGTTTTTT,CASSFGLAGSGTGELFF
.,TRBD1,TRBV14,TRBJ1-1,TGTGCCAGCAGCCAAGATCGCACGAGGGGGCGGGCCACTGAAGCTTTCTTT,CASSQDRTRGRATEAFF
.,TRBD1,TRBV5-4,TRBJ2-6,TGTGCCAGCAGCTTCAACAGGGGGCAAGGGGCCAACGTCCTGACTTTC,CASSFNRGQGANVLTF
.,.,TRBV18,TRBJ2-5,TGTGCCAGCTCACCAAGATTAACCAGGGAAGAGACCCAGTACTTC,CASSPRLTREETQYF
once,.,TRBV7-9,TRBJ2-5,TGTGCCAGCAGTTCAGGGGTTCCAGAGACCCAGTACTTC,CASSSGVPETQYF
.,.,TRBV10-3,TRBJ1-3,TGTGGCGCCCGGTCGACGGGTGGAAACACCATATATTTT,CGARSTGGNTIYF
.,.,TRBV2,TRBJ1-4,TGTGCCAGGGGGACTGCAACTAATGAAAAACTGTTTTTT,CARGTATNEKLFF
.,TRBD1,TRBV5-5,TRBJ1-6,TGTGCCAGCAGCTTGGCCGGCATTGGGATAGGGACAGTAAATTCACCCCTCCACTTT,CASSLAGIGIGTVNSPLHF
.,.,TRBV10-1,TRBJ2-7,TGCGCCAGCCGCAGATTATCCTACGAGCAGTACTTC,CASRRLSYEQYF
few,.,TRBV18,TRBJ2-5,TGTGCCAGCTCACCAAACAACCCTAGATTCCAAGAGACCCAGTACTTC,CASSPNNPRFQETQYF
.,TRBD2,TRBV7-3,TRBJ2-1,TGTGCCAGCAGCCCGGTCGGGACTAGCGGGAGTTCTCCGTACAATGAGCAGTTCTTC,CASSPVGTSGSSPYNEQFF
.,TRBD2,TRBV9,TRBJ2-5,TGTGCCAGCAGCGTAGGCGGTAGCGGGAGCCAAGAGACCCAGTACTTC,CASSVGGSGSQETQYF
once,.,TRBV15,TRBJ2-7,TGTGCCACCAGCAGAGGAGTAGATTACTACGAGCAGTACTTC,CATSRGVDYYEQYF
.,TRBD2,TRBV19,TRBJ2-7,TGTGCCAGTAGTTCCCTACTAGCGGGACAGAACGAGCAGTACTTC,CASSSLLAGQNEQYF